The 27 T cell receptor beta chains given below trace back to one sample, sequenced in a study of blood T cell repertoires in COVID-19 (dated by TCRdb to the early 2020s). Library creation used the immunoSEQ multiplex PCR assay. This is the immuneACCESS table as TCRdb keeps it, with only in-frame sequences that have V and J called. A part of the clones is gone; compared with another copy, unresolved V genes explain less than half, and the rest is unexplained. The sample profile shows roughly 390,000 clones; 85% of them were found once. In total, the top ten clones hold more than 3% of the sample. Sample: peripheral blood. The origin of the receptors is a woman younger than 35 with acute or convalescent COVID-19.

This clone has only one observation. The V and J genes are TRBV10-2 and TRBJ2-2, with TRBD2 as a possible D gene (5 bases). The CDR3 spans 15 residues. The germline V and J ends were trimmed by 3 bases and 0 bases, with 8 bases remaining between them. From germline, CDR1 is WSHSY and CDR2 SAAADI. The DNA for the CDR3 is TGCGCCAGCAGTGAATGGACTCCGAACACCGGGGAGCTGTTTTTT. Its translation is CASSEWTPNTGELFF.

This chain connects TRBV6-1 to TRBJ1-1; D is unclear. Germline lookup yields CDR1 MNHNS and CDR2 SASEGT. V dropped 3 bases and J dropped 8 bases, with 10 bases sitting between them. There are 12 residues in the CDR3. CDR3 nucleotides: TGTGCCAGCAGTGATTCTCGGTCAGAAGCTTTCTTT. It encodes CASSDSRSEAFF.

The chain carries TRBV2 and TRBJ1-4; weak D call: TRBD1 (5 bases). The CDR3 contains 14 residues. The germline V gene encodes CDR1 SNHLY and CDR2 FYNNEI. V gave up 7 bases and J gave up 8 bases, with 17 bases separating them. The CDR3 DNA sequence: TGTGCCAGCACCATTGGGGGAGGAAACGAAAAACTGTTTTTT. It yields the protein CASTIGGGNEKLFF.

CDR3 sequence reads: CASSFGRSSYEQYF. The CDR3 DNA reads as TGTGCCAGCAGCTTTGGGAGGAGCTCCTACGAGCAGTACTTC. The genes are TRBV5-6 and TRBJ2-7, with TRBD2 as a possible D gene (6 bases). Trimming left V 2 bases short and J 0 bases short, with 9 bases between. The CDR3 runs to 14 residues. CDR1 is SGHDT, CDR2 YYEEEE, per germline.

This rearrangement joins TRBV9 to TRBJ1-2; a possible D gene is TRBD1 (6 bases). Germline values: CDR1 SGDLS, CDR2 YYNGEE. The CDR3 is 12 amino acids. Deletions cut 3 bases from V and 7 bases from J, with 10 bases between. The CDR3, as DNA: TGTGCCAGCAGCGCAGGGGTGGGTGGCTACACCTTC. It yields the protein CASSAGVGGYTF.

The chain recombines TRBV10-3 with TRBJ1-4; tentative D call: TRBD1 (6 bases). Trimming took 5 bases from V and 3 from J, leaving 10 bases between them. CDR1 is ENHRY and CDR2 is SYGVKD in the germline V gene. The CDR3 extends over 14 amino acids. The CDR3 reads CAISSGTPNEKLFF. CDR3 in DNA: TGTGCCATCAGTTCCGGGACACCTAATGAAAAACTGTTTTTT.

The chain links TRBV5-1 to TRBJ1-4, with D possibly TRBD1 on 6 matching bases. In germline, CDR1 is SGHRS, CDR2 YFSETQ. The CDR3 covers 16 residues. The germline V and J ends were trimmed by 4 bases and 6 bases, with 19 bases remaining between them. The CDR3 here is CASSPGARAGDEKLFF. CDR3 bases: TGCGCCAGCAGCCCAGGGGCCCGGGCGGGTGATGAAAAACTGTTTTTT. Full variable domain (outside the CDR3, taken from reference TRBV5-1 and TRBJ1-4): KAGVTQTPRYLIKTRGQQVTLSCSPISGHRSVSWYQQTPGQGLQFLFEYFSETQRNKGNFPGRFSGRQFSNSRSEMNVSTLELGDSALYLCASSPGARAGDEKLFFGSGTQLSVL.

Notes on this clone: Within the sample, other DNA sequences also encode this same CDR3. The DNA of the CDR3 is TGTGCCAGCAGCTTAAGTGGGGGCAACACTGAAGCTTTCTTT. It specifies CASSLSGGNTEAFF. The chain has TRBV11-2 and TRBJ1-1; TRBD1 might be the D (6 bases). Per germline, CDR1 SGHAT and CDR2 FQNNGV. V was trimmed by 2 bases and J by 2 bases, leaving 9 bases between them. This CDR3 has 14 amino acids.

The chain recombines TRBV27 with TRBJ1-6, with TRBD1 identical over 7 bases. The CDR3 length is 16 residues. With 6 bases clipped from V and 7 bases from J, the junction kept 12 bases outside the gene matches. Per germline, CDR1 MNHEY and CDR2 SMNVEV (reference sequence). In nucleotides, the CDR3 is TGTGCCAGCAGGCCACTCGCGGGGACAGAGAATTCACCCCTCCACTTT. Protein product: CASRPLAGTENSPLHF.

The chain links TRBV5-1 to TRBJ2-1; weak D call: TRBD1 (6 bases). With 7 bases removed from V and 6 bases from J, the gap between germline ends came to 11 bases. CDR3 length: 12 residues. CDR1 SGHRS and CDR2 YFSETQ come from the germline V gene. The DNA for the CDR3 is TGCGCCAGCGCCATAGGGGGCAATGAGCAGTTCTTC. This sequence encodes CASAIGGNEQFF.

The chain joins TRBV3-1 (or the pseudogene TRBV3-2) to TRBJ1-3; no definite D call. Germline assignment: CDR1 LGHDT and CDR2 YNNKEL (reference sequence). There are 11 residues in the CDR3. V lost 3 bases and J lost 7, with 4 bases in between. This chain's CDR3 is CASSHSNTIYF. In DNA form, the CDR3 reads TGTGCCAGCAGCCATTCGAACACCATATATTTT.

The sample holds one count of this clone. The gene calls are TRBV9 and TRBJ1-1; D may be TRBD1 (6 bases). With 3 bases removed from V and 0 bases from J, the gap between germline ends came to 12 bases. The CDR3 sequence is 15 residues long. The germline CDR1 and CDR2 sequences are SGDLS and YYNGEE. The CDR3: CASSALTGMNTEAFF. The CDR3 region has the DNA TGTGCCAGCAGCGCCCTCACAGGGATGAACACTGAAGCTTTCTTT.

The rearrangement uses TRBV6-5 and TRBJ1-6; weak D call: TRBD1 (6 bases). The length of the CDR3 is 14 residues. Trimming cost V 10 bases and J 10 bases, with 20 bases left between them. Germline V lookup: CDR1 MNHEY, CDR2 SVGAGI. CDR3 DNA sequence: TGTGCCACCTGGGAGGGGGGGACTGGCTCACCCCTCCACTTT. Translation: CATWEGGTGSPLHF.

The chain is built from TRBV2 and TRBJ1-4, with TRBD1 identical over 7 bases. The V segment lost 3 bases and the J segment 1 base; nucleotides outside the gene matches: 5. The length of the CDR3 is 16 residues. CDR1 SNHLY and CDR2 FYNNEI come from the germline V gene. This CDR3 reads CASSDRAGGTNEKLFF. The CDR3 region has the DNA TGTGCCAGCAGTGACCGCGCAGGGGGAACTAATGAAAAACTGTTTTTT.

The J gene is TRBJ2-5, the V gene TRBV11-2; 8 bases match TRBD2. This CDR3 is 15 amino acids long. V lost 0 bases, J lost 5 bases, and 5 bases stayed unmatched. Germline V CDR1 and CDR2: SGHAT, FQNNGV. This CDR3 reads CASSLDSGGAETQYF. The DNA for the CDR3 is TGTGCCAGCAGCTTAGATTCGGGGGGGGCGGAGACCCAGTACTTC.

The chain is built from TRBV19 and TRBJ1-1, with no clear D. This CDR3 has 15 amino acids. Germline V gene data show CDR1 as LNHDA and CDR2 as SQIVND (reference sequence). V dropped 5 bases and J dropped 5 bases, with 18 bases sitting between them. In DNA form, the CDR3 reads TGTGCCAGTAGTCTAGCAGCCATTGCGGGGACTGAAGCTTTCTTT. Residues: CASSLAAIAGTEAFF. Full variable domain (outside the CDR3, taken from reference TRBV19 and TRBJ1-1): DGGITQSPKYLFRKEGQNVTLSCEQNLNHDAMYWYRQDPGQGLRLIYYSQIVNDFQKGDIAEGYSVSREKKESFPLTVTSAQKNPTAFYLCASSLAAIAGTEAFFGQGTRLTVV.

This clone was detected once. The rearrangement uses TRBV3-1 (or the pseudogene TRBV3-2) and TRBJ2-2, with D possibly TRBD2 on 5 matching bases. The germline V and J ends were trimmed by 0 bases and 6 bases, with 14 bases remaining between them. Germline CDR1 and CDR2: LGHDT and YNNKEL (reference sequence). The CDR3 covers 16 residues. The CDR3, as DNA: TGTGCCAGCAGCCAAGAGAGGGTCCGGTCCGCCGGGGAGCTGTTTTTT. Protein product: CASSQERVRSAGELFF.

This chain connects TRBV7-3 to TRBJ2-7; TRBD1 matches at 7 bases. This CDR3 is built from 17 residues. Germline-derived CDR1 and CDR2 are SGHTA and FQGTGA. V was pared by 5 bases and J by 6 bases, with 19 bases of the junction left unmatched. The CDR3 region has the DNA TGTGCCAGCAGCCTTGGGACAGTTAGCCGGCGTATCTCCGAGCAGTACTTC. This codes for CASSLGTVSRRISEQYF.

This chain uses TRBV3-1 (or the pseudogene TRBV3-2) with TRBJ2-7; 8 positions agree with TRBD1. From germline, CDR1 is LGHDT and CDR2 YNNKEL (reference sequence). Trimming at V came to 1 base and at J to 1 base, leaving 18 bases not matched to a gene. CDR3 length: 20 amino acids. The CDR3 DNA reads as TGTGCCAGCAGCCAAGGTCCAGGGGGCGAATGGGTAGCGGCATCCTACGAGCAGTACTTC. It codes for CASSQGPGGEWVAASYEQYF.

The genes are TRBV9 and TRBJ1-3; D not resolved. The V end was cut by 2 bases, the J end by 6 bases, with 12 bases between. The CDR3 contains 14 residues. Per germline, CDR1 SGDLS and CDR2 YYNGEE. CDR3 sequence reads: CASSVEEISNTIYF. The CDR3 DNA is TGTGCCAGCAGCGTGGAGGAAATCTCAAACACCATATATTTT.

The CDR3 spells CASSFDLQGPQFF. In nucleotides, the CDR3 is TGCGCCAGCAGCTTTGACTTACAGGGGCCGCAGTTCTTC. This chain links TRBV5-1 with TRBJ2-1, with 7 nucleotides matching TRBD1. Per the germline V gene, CDR1 is SGHRS and CDR2 is YFSETQ. Trimming took 2 bases from V and 12 from J; bases not matched to a gene: 8. This CDR3 is 13 amino acids long.

V and J are TRBV5-6 and TRBJ2-3, with a possible D match to TRBD2 (6 bases). From germline, CDR1 is SGHDT and CDR2 YYEEEE. The V end was cut by 4 bases, the J end by 2 bases, with 11 bases between. The CDR3 length is 14 residues. CDR3 nucleotides: TGTGCCAGCAGCATTAGCGGACCCACAGATACGCAGTATTTT. It codes for CASSISGPTDTQYF.

CDR3 protein: CASSARQGLREQYF. As DNA, the CDR3 is TGTGCCAGCAGCGCCCGACAGGGGTTGAGGGAGCAGTACTTC. This sequence joins TRBV7-8 and TRBJ2-7; TRBD1 matches 8 bases. The CDR3 spans 14 residues. V lost 5 bases and J lost 7; bases outside the gene matches: 10. The germline CDR1 and CDR2 sequences are SGHVS and FQNEAQ.

This clone was observed a single time. The chain recombines TRBV5-6 with TRBJ2-1; 13 nucleotides agree with TRBD2. With V trimmed by 4 bases and J by 14 bases, 9 bases remained unmatched. CDR1 and CDR2 (germline): SGHDT, YYEEEE. The CDR3 totals 14 residues. CDR3 DNA sequence: TGTGCCAGCAGCCCCGGACTAGCGGGAGCTTGGGAGTTCTTC. It encodes CASSPGLAGAWEFF. Complete variable domain (other parts from reference TRBV5-6 and TRBJ2-1): DAGVTQSPTHLIKTRGQQVTLRCSPKSGHDTVSWYQQALGQGPQFIFQYYEEEERQRGNFPDRFSGHQFPNYSSELNVNALLLGDSALYLCASSPGLAGAWEFFGPGTRLTVL.

DNA for the CDR3: TGTGCCAGTAGTATAGGGGGAGATGACTATGGCTACACCTTC. This sequence encodes CASSIGGDDYGYTF. V gene TRBV19 combines with J gene TRBJ1-2; unclear D gene. There are 14 residues in the CDR3. Trimming removed 1 base from V and 3 bases from J, with 9 bases in between. The germline CDR1 and CDR2 sequences are LNHDA and SQIVND (reference sequence).

The rearrangement uses TRBV20-1 and TRBJ2-6, with D possibly being TRBD1 (6 bases). The CDR3 totals 16 residues. Germline CDR1 reads DFQATT; CDR2 reads SNEGSKA (reference sequence). Trimming took 3 bases from V and 4 from J, leaving 16 bases between them. The CDR3 DNA follows: TGCAGTGCTAGTGCAAAACAGGGTGACGGGGCCAACGTCCTGACTTTC. Amino acid sequence: CSASAKQGDGANVLTF.

The gene calls are TRBV7-9 and TRBJ1-4; D possibly corresponds to TRBD1 (6 bases). This CDR3 contains 14 residues. The germline V and J ends were trimmed by 2 bases and 7 bases, with 11 bases remaining between them. The V gene's germline CDR1 is SEHNR and CDR2 FQNEAQ (reference sequence). The CDR3 region is CASSLSRGGEKLFF. CDR3 nucleotide sequence: TGTGCCAGCAGCTTATCGAGGGGGGGTGAAAAACTGTTTTTT.